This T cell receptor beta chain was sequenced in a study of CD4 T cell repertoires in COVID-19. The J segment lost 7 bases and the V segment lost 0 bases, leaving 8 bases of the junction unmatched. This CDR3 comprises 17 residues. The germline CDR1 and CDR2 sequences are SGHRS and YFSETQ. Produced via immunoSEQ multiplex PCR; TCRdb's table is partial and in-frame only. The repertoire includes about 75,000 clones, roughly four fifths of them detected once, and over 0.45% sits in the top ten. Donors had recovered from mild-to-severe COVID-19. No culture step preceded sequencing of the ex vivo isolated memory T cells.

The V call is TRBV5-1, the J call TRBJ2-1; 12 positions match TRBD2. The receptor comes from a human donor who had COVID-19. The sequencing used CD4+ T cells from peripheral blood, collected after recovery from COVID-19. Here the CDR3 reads CASSLGLAGGPGNEQFF. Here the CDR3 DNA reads TGCGCCAGCAGCTTGGGGCTAGCGGGAGGGCCTGGGAATGAGCAGTTCTTC.